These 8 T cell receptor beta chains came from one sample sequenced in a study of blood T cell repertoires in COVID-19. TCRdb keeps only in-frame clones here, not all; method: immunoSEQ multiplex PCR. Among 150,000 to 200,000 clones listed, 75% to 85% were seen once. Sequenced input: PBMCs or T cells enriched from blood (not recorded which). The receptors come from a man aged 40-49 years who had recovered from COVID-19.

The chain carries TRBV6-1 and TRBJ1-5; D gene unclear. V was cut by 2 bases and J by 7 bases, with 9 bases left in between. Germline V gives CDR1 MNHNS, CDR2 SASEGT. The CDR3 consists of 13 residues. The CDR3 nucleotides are TGTGCCAGCAGTGAAACAAGCGGACAGCCCCAGCATTTT. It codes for CASSETSGQPQHF.

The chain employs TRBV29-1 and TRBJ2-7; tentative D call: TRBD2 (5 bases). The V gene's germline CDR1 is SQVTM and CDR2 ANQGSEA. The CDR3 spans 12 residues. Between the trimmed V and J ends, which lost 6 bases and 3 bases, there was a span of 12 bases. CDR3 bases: TGCAGCGTGCTCGGGGATAACTACGAGCAGTACTTC. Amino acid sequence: CSVLGDNYEQYF.

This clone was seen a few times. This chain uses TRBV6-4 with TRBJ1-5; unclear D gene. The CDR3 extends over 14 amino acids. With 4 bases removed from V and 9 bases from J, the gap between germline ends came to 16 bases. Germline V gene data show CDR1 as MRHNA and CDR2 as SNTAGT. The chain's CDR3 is CASSATPGNGPQHF. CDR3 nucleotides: TGTGCCAGCAGTGCCACCCCGGGGAACGGGCCCCAGCATTTT.

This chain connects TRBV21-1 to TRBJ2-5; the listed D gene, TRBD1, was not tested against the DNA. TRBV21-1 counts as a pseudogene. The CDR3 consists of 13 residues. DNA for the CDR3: TGTGCCAGCAGCAGACAGGAAGGGGAGACCCAGTACTTC. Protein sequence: CASSRQEGETQYF.

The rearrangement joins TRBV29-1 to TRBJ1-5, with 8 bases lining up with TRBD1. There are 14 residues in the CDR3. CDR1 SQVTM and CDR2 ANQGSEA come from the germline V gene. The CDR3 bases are TGCAGTATAGGGACAGGCGTTAGCAATCAGCCCCAGCATTTT. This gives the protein CSIGTGVSNQPQHF.

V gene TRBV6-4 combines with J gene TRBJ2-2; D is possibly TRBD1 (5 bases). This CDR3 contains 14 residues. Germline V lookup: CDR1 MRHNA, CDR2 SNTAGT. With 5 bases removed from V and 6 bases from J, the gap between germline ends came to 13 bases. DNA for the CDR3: TGTGCCAGCAGTACCGACAGTGTCCCCGGGGAGCTGTTTTTT. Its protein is CASSTDSVPGELFF.

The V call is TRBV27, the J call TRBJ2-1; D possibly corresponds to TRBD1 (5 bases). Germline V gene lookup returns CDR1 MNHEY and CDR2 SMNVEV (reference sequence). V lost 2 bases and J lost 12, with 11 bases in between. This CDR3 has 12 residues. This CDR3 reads CASSLPPQGQFF. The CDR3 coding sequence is TGTGCCAGCAGTTTACCCCCCCAGGGGCAGTTCTTC.

CDR3 sequence reads: CASLTTGRNGYTF. The CDR3 coding sequence is TGTGCCAGCTTGACGACAGGGAGGAATGGCTACACCTTC. The V gene is TRBV2, the J gene TRBJ1-2, with 7 nucleotides matching TRBD1. Per the germline V gene, CDR1 is SNHLY and CDR2 is FYNNEI. This CDR3 is 13 amino acids long. V gave up 8 bases and J gave up 6 bases; unmatched junction bases: 9.